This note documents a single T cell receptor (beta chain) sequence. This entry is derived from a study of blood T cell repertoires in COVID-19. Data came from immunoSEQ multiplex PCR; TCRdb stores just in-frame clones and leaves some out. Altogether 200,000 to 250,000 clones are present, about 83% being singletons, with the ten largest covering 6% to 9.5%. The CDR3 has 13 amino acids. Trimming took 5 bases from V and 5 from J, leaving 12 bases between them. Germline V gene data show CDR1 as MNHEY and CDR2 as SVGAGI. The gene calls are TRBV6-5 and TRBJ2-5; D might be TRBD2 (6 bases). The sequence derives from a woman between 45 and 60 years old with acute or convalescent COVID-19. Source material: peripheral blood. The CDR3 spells CASSTRAGETQYF. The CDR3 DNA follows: TGTGCCAGCAGTACCAGGGCGGGGGAGACCCAGTACTTC.